This T cell receptor (beta chain) comes out of a study of read filtering for tumor transcriptome and immune sequencing. Study at large: By R-ISS, stages I, II and III held approximately 8, 16 and 7 patients.

This library used approximately 370 ng RNA and molecular barcoded adaptors spanning alpha/delta and beta/gamma chains. One entry per CDR3 protein, called by TCRdb with MiXCR from the reads. The sample includes about 46,000 distinct CDR3 sequences, about 12% of them seen just once. With 4 bases removed from V and 5 bases from J, the gap between germline ends came to 15 bases. CDR1 and CDR2 (germline): DFQATT, SNEGSKA (reference sequence). The CDR3 consists of 13 residues. There are many counts of this clonotype. The V call is TRBV20-1, the J call TRBJ2-7, with D perhaps TRBD1 or TRBD2 (5 bases each). The sequence derives from a donor aged 40 or older with multiple myeloma. The sequenced sample was a population of CD138-negative cells sorted from bone marrow. The CDR3 DNA reads as TGCAGTGCTACCCCCCGAGGGGTCCACGAGCAGTACTTC. It yields the protein CSATPRGVHEQYF.